Shown below are 14 T cell receptor beta chains from a single sample sequenced in a study of beta chain features in type 1 diabetes. The sequenced template was cDNA made from the entire isolated RNA. Generated by immunoSEQ multiplex PCR, the TCRdb table keeps only in-frame clones and is missing some. The table has nearly 250,000 clones, roughly 70% seen once. The sample consisted of naive CD4+ T cells from blood. The receptors stem from a man younger than 45 in good health.

This chain links TRBV15 with TRBJ2-3, with no clear D. CDR3 length: 13 amino acids. The germline V gene encodes CDR1 LNHNV and CDR2 YYDKDF (reference sequence). V was shortened by 3 bases and J by 2 bases, with 6 bases between the two germline ends. CDR3 in DNA: TGTGCCACCAGCAGCGGAAACACAGATACGCAGTATTTT. This sequence encodes CATSSGNTDTQYF.

This clone was picked up a small number of times. The V call is TRBV4-3, the J call TRBJ2-7, with D tentatively TRBD1 (5 bases). This CDR3 contains 17 residues. The germline CDR1 and CDR2 sequences are LGHNA and YSLEER. V lost 0 bases, J lost 1 base, and 16 bases lay in between. CDR3 residues: CASSQDAQGSRSYEQYF. The CDR3 DNA sequence: TGCGCCAGCAGCCAAGACGCTCAGGGTAGCAGGTCCTACGAGCAGTACTTC.

The chain links TRBV29-1 to TRBJ2-4; TRBD2 aligns across 11 bases. The germline CDR1 and CDR2 sequences are SQVTM and ANQGSEA. CDR3 length: 12 amino acids. The CDR3 is CGTTSGSDIQYF. The DNA of the CDR3 is TGCGGAACTACTAGCGGGAGTGACATTCAGTACTTC.

The J gene is TRBJ1-3, the V gene TRBV30; D not resolved. From germline, CDR1 is GTSNPN and CDR2 SVGIG (reference sequence). Trimming removed 6 bases at V and 0 bases at J, with 3 bases between. The CDR3 consists of 11 residues. The CDR3 region is CACHSGNTIYF. The CDR3 DNA sequence: TGTGCCTGTCACTCTGGAAACACCATATATTTT.

The chain joins TRBV5-4 to TRBJ2-2; TRBD2 agrees at 7 bases. Germline CDR1 and CDR2: SGHNT and YYREEE (reference sequence). Trimming cost V 1 base and J 4 bases; bases outside gene matches: 4. This CDR3 spans 15 amino acids. CDR3 amino acids: CASSLTSELTGELFF. CDR3 nucleotide sequence: TGTGCCAGCAGCTTGACTAGCGAGCTCACCGGGGAGCTGTTTTTT.

This clone was seen more than once but under ten times. The chain joins TRBV29-1 to TRBJ2-1; D not certain. The CDR3 length is 16 residues. CDR1 and CDR2 (germline): SQVTM, ANQGSEA. V shed 6 bases and J shed 1 base, with 19 bases lying between them. This CDR3 reads CSVLPRLAVSYNEQFF. CDR3 sequence (DNA): TGCAGCGTCCTTCCAAGACTGGCTGTTTCCTACAATGAGCAGTTCTTC.

The chain uses TRBV15 and TRBJ2-1; D call uncertain. This CDR3 has 15 residues. The germline gives CDR1 LNHNV, CDR2 YYDKDF (reference sequence). V lost 1 base to trimming and J lost 6 bases, with 13 bases between them. The CDR3 loop reads CATSRVKIGLNEQFF. The CDR3 DNA reads TGTGCCACCAGCAGAGTGAAGATTGGTCTCAATGAGCAGTTCTTC.

J is TRBJ2-2 and V is TRBV7-9; 8 bases are a match to TRBD2. The CDR3 length is 14 residues. Germline CDR1 is SEHNR and CDR2 is FQNEAQ (reference sequence). The V gene end was trimmed by 4 bases and the J gene end by 5 bases; junction bases not matched to a gene: 3. For the CDR3, the DNA is TGTGCCAGCAGCTCGGGACTAGTGACCGGGGAGCTGTTTTTT. As protein: CASSSGLVTGELFF.

V and J are TRBV30 and TRBJ1-5; D uncertain. The V gene lost 1 base and the J gene lost 5 bases, with 12 bases spanning the gap. The CDR3 contains 14 residues. The germline gives CDR1 GTSNPN, CDR2 SVGIG (reference sequence). The CDR3 protein is CAWSAAVPDQPQHF. The CDR3 DNA follows: TGTGCCTGGAGTGCCGCCGTTCCCGATCAGCCCCAGCATTTT.

The gene calls are TRBV28 and TRBJ2-3, with 12 nucleotides matching TRBD2. Germline V gives CDR1 MDHEN, CDR2 SYDVKM. Trimming removed 5 bases from V and 2 bases from J; junction bases left unmatched: 5. The CDR3 consists of 16 residues. This CDR3 reads CASSKGTSGYTDTQYF. The CDR3 DNA is TGTGCCAGCAGTAAGGGGACTAGCGGGTACACAGATACGCAGTATTTT.

This clone was seen only a few times. This chain uses TRBV2 with TRBJ2-7; D ambiguous. The CDR3 contains 12 residues. V lost 2 bases to trimming and J lost 4 bases, with 6 bases between them. The germline V gene has CDR1 SNHLY and CDR2 FYNNEI. The CDR3 sequence is CASSESGYEQYF. CDR3 sequence (DNA): TGTGCCAGCAGTGAATCTGGGTACGAGCAGTACTTC.

CDR3 nucleotide sequence: TGTGCCAGCGGCTACGCGGAGGAGACCCAGTACTTC. This codes for CASGYAEETQYF. This chain uses TRBV18 with TRBJ2-5; D is unresolved. Germline V gene lookup returns CDR1 KGHSH and CDR2 LQKENI. This CDR3 comprises 12 residues. Trimming stripped 8 bases from V and 5 bases from J, with 12 bases between.

This clone was seen only once. The V gene is TRBV30, the J gene TRBJ2-7; no clear D. CDR3 length equals 13 residues. The germline CDR1 and CDR2 sequences are GTSNPN and SVGIG (reference sequence). V dropped 1 base and J dropped 2 bases, with 9 bases sitting between them. The CDR3: CAWSGGRTYEQYF. The CDR3 nucleotides read TGTGCCTGGAGTGGTGGCAGGACCTACGAGCAGTACTTC.

The chain employs TRBV4-2 and TRBJ1-3, with 8 bases matching TRBD1. V was pared by 3 bases and J by 0 bases, with 4 bases of the junction left unmatched. In germline, CDR1 is LGHNA, CDR2 YNFKEQ. This CDR3 is 16 amino acids long. The DNA of the CDR3 is TGTGCCAGCAGCCACTCGGACAGGGACTCTGGAAACACCATATATTTT. Protein product: CASSHSDRDSGNTIYF.